This paragraph covers one TCR beta chain sequence. Germline V CDR1 and CDR2: LNHDA, SQIVND (reference sequence). The V end was cut by 1 base, the J end by 1 base, with 11 bases between. CDR3 length: 15 amino acids. The source of the sample is a study of blood T cell repertoires in COVID-19. Study summary: Material from acute and convalescent COVID-19 was sourced from the United States, Italy and Spain. The cDNA or gDNA used as material had been derived from T cells, B-cell-depleted T cells, or PBMCs.

Methods used by the authors: Reference gene primer amplification yielded estimated nucleated cell counts. Clones were read by immunoSEQ multiplex PCR, and TCRdb kept only the in-frame ones, dropping some. V, J and clone size are those of that table, while D and trimming were read from the DNA. The sample lists some 67,000 clones, around 86% occurring once. This chain links TRBV19 with TRBJ2-7, with D perhaps TRBD1 (7 bases). Sequences were obtained from peripheral blood. The source is a man in his forties or fifties with active COVID-19. The CDR3 DNA sequence: TGTGCCAGTAGTATAGGTCAGGGGGGATCCTACGAGCAGTACTTC. Its protein is CASSIGQGGSYEQYF.